The next 24 T cell receptor beta chains were all read from a single sample in a study of cytomegalovirus exposure and HLA in healthy donors (dated by TCRdb to 2016 to 2017). Libraries came from the immunoSEQ multiplex PCR assay. For the multiplex PCR, a mixture combining 60 forward primers for TCR Vbeta segments and 13 reverse primers for TCR Jbeta segments was used. TCRdb obtained this table from immuneACCESS and retained in-frame rearrangements with V and J assigned. These tables miss some clones; where compared with another copy, unresolved V genes account for less than half of the shortfall, and the remainder is unexplained. Counted in this sample were fewer than 200,000 clones; approximately 88% of them appeared once. Over 0.8% of the sample rests with the top ten. The sample consisted of PBMCs. These receptors all come from a woman aged 25 to 39 in good health and CMV-seronegative.

CDR3 protein: CASSPSPSLAGGPSYNEQFF. The CDR3 DNA sequence: TGTGCCAGCAGCCCCAGCCCGTCTCTAGCGGGAGGCCCCTCCTACAATGAGCAGTTCTTC. This chain joins TRBV7-3 and TRBJ2-1, with 11 bases aligning to TRBD2. Germline V gene lookup returns CDR1 SGHTA and CDR2 FQGTGA. The CDR3 contains 20 residues. With 5 bases clipped from V and 0 bases from J, the junction kept 15 bases outside the gene matches.

This clone has just one count. The V gene is TRBV6-6, the J gene TRBJ2-3; no clear D gene. The CDR3 is 12 residues long. Germline V gives CDR1 MNHNY, CDR2 SVGAGI (reference sequence). The V gene lost 5 bases and the J gene lost 6 bases, with 9 bases spanning the gap. The CDR3 region has the DNA TGTGCCAGCAGTCCGAGCTCGGATACGCAGTATTTT. This translates into CASSPSSDTQYF.

The rearrangement uses TRBV19 and TRBJ2-3, with D uncertain. Trimming left V 9 bases short and J 2 bases short, with 12 bases between. This CDR3 has 13 amino acids. Germline V gene sequence: CDR1 LNHDA, CDR2 SQIVND (reference sequence). Here the CDR3 DNA reads TGTGCCAGCTCTGAGCGATTCACAGATACGCAGTATTTT. It translates to CASSERFTDTQYF. The variable domain in full, completed from reference TRBV19 and TRBJ2-3, reads DGGITQSPKYLFRKEGQNVTLSCEQNLNHDAMYWYRQDPGQGLRLIYYSQIVNDFQKGDIAEGYSVSREKKESFPLTVTSAQKNPTAFYLCASSERFTDTQYFGPGTRLTVL.

The gene calls are TRBV6-6 and TRBJ1-1; tentative D call: TRBD1 (5 bases). Trimming left V 4 bases short and J 5 bases short, with 20 bases between. This CDR3 is 16 amino acids long. Germline CDR1 and CDR2: MNHNY and SVGAGI (reference sequence). The CDR3, as DNA: TGTGCCAGCAGTTGGGGCGAGGGAGGGCTCGGGACTGAAGCTTTCTTT. This codes for CASSWGEGGLGTEAFF.

V is TRBV5-1 and J is TRBJ2-7; TRBD1 matches at 7 bases. The CDR3 loop spans 16 amino acids. Unmatched junction bases numbered 13, after V lost 6 bases and J lost 1 base. CDR1 and CDR2 (germline): SGHRS, YFSETQ. In DNA, the CDR3 is TGCGCCAGCACTCCAACCGGGACAGAACTATCCTACGAGCAGTACTTC. Protein sequence: CASTPTGTELSYEQYF.

A single count supports this clone. V usage is TRBV19 and J usage is TRBJ2-1; the D gene is possibly TRBD1 (5 bases). This CDR3 spans 13 amino acids. From germline, CDR1 is LNHDA and CDR2 SQIVND (reference sequence). V lost 3 bases, J lost 9 bases, and 12 bases lay in between. The CDR3 coding sequence is TGTGCCAGTAGTATTAAAGGGGCAGGTGAGCAGTTCTTC. It is translated as CASSIKGAGEQFF. The variable domain in full, with the rest retrieved from reference TRBV19 and TRBJ2-1, is DGGITQSPKYLFRKEGQNVTLSCEQNLNHDAMYWYRQDPGQGLRLIYYSQIVNDFQKGDIAEGYSVSREKKESFPLTVTSAQKNPTAFYLCASSIKGAGEQFFGPGTRLTVL.

The chain uses TRBV6-1 and TRBJ2-7; 9 bases align to TRBD2. The CDR3 runs 18 residues. CDR1 is MNHNS and CDR2 is SASEGT in the germline V gene. Trimming cost V 1 base and J 0 bases; bases outside gene matches: 10. The CDR3 here is CASSEDTRLAGFSYEQYF. The CDR3 DNA sequence: TGTGCCAGCAGTGAAGATACGCGGCTAGCGGGATTCTCCTACGAGCAGTACTTC.

The genes are TRBV5-4 and TRBJ2-1, with D possibly TRBD1 on 5 matching bases. Trimming left V 1 base short and J 5 bases short, with 13 bases between. The CDR3 has 15 residues. Germline CDR1 reads SGHNT; CDR2 reads YYREEE (reference sequence). CDR3 nucleotides: TGTGCCAGCAGCTTGACTGGGGCTCGGGACAATGAGCAGTTCTTC. Translated, it gives CASSLTGARDNEQFF.

The J gene is TRBJ1-2, the V gene TRBV19, with D hard to call. The CDR3 spans 16 residues. CDR1 LNHDA and CDR2 SQIVND come from the germline V gene (reference sequence). Trimming left V 3 bases short and J 2 bases short, with 16 bases between. CDR3 DNA sequence: TGTGCCAGTAGTATCCTCCCTTTTGGCGGGAACTATGGCTACACCTTC. It codes for CASSILPFGGNYGYTF.

V is TRBV5-1 and J is TRBJ2-7; TRBD1 is a possible D gene (5 bases). The CDR3 is made up of 15 amino acids. V lost 2 bases and J lost 1, with 13 bases in between. CDR1 and CDR2 (germline): SGHRS, YFSETQ. Here the CDR3 reads CASSFSQGLSYEQYF. CDR3 coding DNA: TGCGCCAGCAGCTTTTCCCAGGGTCTGTCCTACGAGCAGTACTTC.

The rearrangement uses TRBV5-1 and TRBJ1-1, with a tentative D call TRBD1 (5 bases). The CDR3 spans 14 residues. Germline-derived CDR1 and CDR2 are SGHRS and YFSETQ. Trimming took 2 bases from V and 1 from J, leaving 9 bases between them. The DNA for the CDR3 is TGCGCCAGCAGCTTTATCGGACAGAACACTGAAGCTTTCTTT. This translates into CASSFIGQNTEAFF.

CDR3 region: CASSESRSLSGAFF. CDR3 sequence (DNA): TGTGCCAGCAGTGAATCTCGATCCCTTAGTGGAGCTTTCTTT. The chain carries TRBV25-1 and TRBJ1-1; no firm D call. The CDR3 runs to 14 residues. The germline V gene encodes CDR1 MGHDK and CDR2 SYGVNS. V shed 1 base and J shed 10 bases, with 16 bases lying between them.

V gene TRBV27 combines with J gene TRBJ2-1; TRBD1 matches 7 bases. This CDR3 has 16 amino acids. V was clipped by 2 bases and J by 9 bases; unmatched bases: 13. CDR1 is MNHEY and CDR2 is SMNVEV in the germline V gene (reference sequence). This CDR3 reads CASSLIDRVGDGEQFF. The CDR3 DNA follows: TGTGCCAGCAGTTTAATTGACAGGGTGGGGGACGGTGAGCAGTTCTTC.

The chain has TRBV7-9 and TRBJ1-1; 9 bases line up with TRBD1. Trimming cost V 5 bases and J 10 bases; bases outside gene matches: 5. The CDR3 loop spans 12 amino acids. Per the germline V gene, CDR1 is SEHNR and CDR2 is FQNEAQ (reference sequence). DNA for the CDR3: TGTGCCAGCAGCCGGACAGGGGACCCAGCTTTCTTT. Its translation is CASSRTGDPAFF.

The chain carries TRBV5-4 and TRBJ1-4, with 7 bases identical to TRBD1. This CDR3 region has 16 residues. Germline V gene sequence: CDR1 SGHNT, CDR2 YYREEE (reference sequence). The V gene end was trimmed by 1 base and the J gene end by 8 bases; junction bases not matched to a gene: 11. In DNA form, the CDR3 reads TGTGCCAGCAGCTTGACCCCTGGAGGGGGCGGAGAAAAACTGTTTTTT. Protein product: CASSLTPGGGGEKLFF. The whole variable domain, remainder taken from reference TRBV5-4 and TRBJ1-4, is ETGVTQSPTHLIKTRGQQVTLRCSSQSGHNTVSWYQQALGQGPQFIFQYYREEENGRGNFPPRFSGLQFPNYSSELNVNALELDDSALYLCASSLTPGGGGEKLFFGSGTQLSVL.

Written as DNA, the CDR3 is TGTGCCAGCAGTTTCCGGTTACAAGAGACCCAGTACTTC. Its translation: CASSFRLQETQYF. J is TRBJ2-5 and V is TRBV28; D is unclear. The CDR3 runs to 13 residues. Per the germline V gene, CDR1 is MDHEN and CDR2 is SYDVKM. V lost 3 bases and J lost 2, with 7 bases in between.

The chain has TRBV25-1 and TRBJ2-1; no reliable D call. Per germline, CDR1 MGHDK and CDR2 SYGVNS. The CDR3 has 13 amino acids. The ends were cut back, 6 bases at V and 0 bases at J, with 6 bases in the middle. The CDR3 DNA reads as TGTGCCAGCAGCCCCTCCTCCTACAATGAGCAGTTCTTC. It encodes CASSPSSYNEQFF.

The rearrangement uses TRBV18 and TRBJ2-1; a possible D gene is TRBD2 (5 bases). This CDR3 comprises 15 residues. Germline V gene sequence: CDR1 KGHSH, CDR2 LQKENI. V lost 6 bases and J lost 4, with 16 bases in between. The DNA of the CDR3 is TGTGCCAGCTCGTTCCGACTAAGTAGATACAATGAGCAGTTCTTC. As protein: CASSFRLSRYNEQFF.

This clone has more than one count but fewer than ten. DNA of the CDR3: TGTGCCAGCTCACAGGACAGATACGAGCAGTACTTC. This gives the protein CASSQDRYEQYF. J is TRBJ2-7 and V is TRBV18, with D tentatively TRBD1 (6 bases). V shed 4 bases and J shed 4 bases, with 8 bases lying between them. The CDR3 consists of 12 residues. Per germline, CDR1 KGHSH and CDR2 LQKENI. The full variable domain, with the rest looked up from reference TRBV18 and TRBJ2-7, is NAGVMQNPRHLVRRRGQEARLRCSPMKGHSHVYWYRQLPEEGLKFMVYLQKENIIDESGMPKERFSAEFPKEGPSILRIQQVVRGDSAAYFCASSQDRYEQYFGPGTRLTVT.

This chain uses TRBV10-1 with TRBJ1-3; 7 bases align to TRBD1. V lost 6 bases, J lost 3 bases, and 11 bases stayed unmatched. The CDR3 is made up of 16 amino acids. Germline CDR1 WNHNN, CDR2 SYGVQD (reference sequence). The CDR3 DNA is TGCGCCAGCAGCTCCGGTCACAGGGGAGTTGGAAACACCATATATTTT. Protein product: CASSSGHRGVGNTIYF.

This rearrangement joins TRBV28 to TRBJ2-1, with no clear D. V was clipped by 6 bases and J by 4 bases, with 10 bases between them. The germline V gene has CDR1 MDHEN and CDR2 SYDVKM. The CDR3 runs to 13 residues. As DNA, the CDR3 is TGTGCCAGCAGAGCCCCCGGTTACAATGAGCAGTTCTTC. Translation gives CASRAPGYNEQFF.

This chain links TRBV29-1 with TRBJ1-4; no clear D gene. Per the germline V gene, CDR1 is SQVTM and CDR2 is ANQGSEA. V gave up 3 bases and J gave up 3 bases, with 8 bases separating them. The CDR3 has 13 residues. This chain's CDR3 is CSVDYGANEKLFF. CDR3 nucleotide sequence: TGCAGCGTTGATTACGGGGCTAATGAAAAACTGTTTTTT.

The rearrangement uses TRBV7-9 and TRBJ1-4, with D uncertain. This CDR3 has 15 amino acids. Between the trimmed V and J ends, which lost 6 bases and 0 bases, there was a span of 11 bases. Germline assignment: CDR1 SEHNR and CDR2 FQNEAQ (reference sequence). The CDR3 spells CASSFPVPTNEKLFF. CDR3 DNA: TGTGCCAGCAGTTTCCCGGTACCAACTAATGAAAAACTGTTTTTT.

The chain carries TRBV9 and TRBJ2-1; 11 bases match TRBD2. CDR3 length equals 20 residues. The V gene's germline CDR1 is SGDLS and CDR2 YYNGEE. The junction had 15 bases not matched to a gene; V was cut back by 4 bases and J by 0 bases. DNA of the CDR3: TGTGCCAGCAGCCTAGGGGTGGGACTAGCGGCCCTGAGCTCCTACAATGAGCAGTTCTTC. Its protein product is CASSLGVGLAALSSYNEQFF.